These T cell receptor beta chains were read from a single sample in a study of coeliac disease. Repertoires were generated with immunoSEQ multiplex PCR, while TCRdb's copy carries only in-frame clones and drops some. Of some 2,100 clones in the sample, roughly 62% are singletons; the top ten hold less than 10%. The sample consisted of lamina propria lymphocytes from the gut. These receptor sequences come from a woman aged 25 to 39 with active celiac disease. Both conserved end residues are part of each CDR3. The D gene is left open where the match is weak. Some rows have no size entry. The others give once, few or many, or a class for an expanded clone.

CDR3aa: CASSLDQITQQFF
CDR3nt: TGTGCCAGCAGCTTAGATCAGATCACCCAGCAGTTCTTC
d_gene: .
v_gene: TRBV11-2
len: 13
j_gene: TRBJ2-1
abundance: .

CDR3aa: CASSLAPEIGELFF
CDR3nt: TGTGCCAGCAGCTTAGCGCCGGAGATCGGGGAGCTGTTTTTT
d_gene: .
v_gene: TRBV11-2
len: 14
j_gene: TRBJ2-2
abundance: .

CDR3aa: CASKNTGGGQPRHF
CDR3nt: TGTGCCAGCAAGAATACAGGGGGAGGTCAGCCCCGGCATTTT
d_gene: TRBD1
v_gene: TRBV2
len: 14
j_gene: TRBJ1-5
abundance: .

CDR3aa: CASGLVGTRDTQYF
CDR3nt: TGTGCTAGTGGTTTGGTCGGGACTAGGGACACGCAGTATTTT
d_gene: TRBD2
v_gene: TRBV12-5
len: 14
j_gene: TRBJ2-3
abundance: .

CDR3aa: CASRAPRAAFF
CDR3nt: TGTGCCAGCAGAGCCCCCAGGGCAGCTTTCTTT
d_gene: .
v_gene: TRBV6-9
len: 11
j_gene: TRBJ1-1
abundance: few

CDR3aa: CASSGRGANTDTQYF
CDR3nt: TGTGCCAGCAGTGGACGGGGGGCGAACACAGATACGCAGTATTTT
d_gene: .
v_gene: TRBV6-5
len: 15
j_gene: TRBJ2-3
abundance: few

CDR3aa: CASSSHRERQETQYF
CDR3nt: TGCGCCAGCAGCAGCCACAGGGAGCGACAAGAGACCCAGTACTTC
d_gene: .
v_gene: TRBV5-1
len: 15
j_gene: TRBJ2-5
abundance: .

CDR3aa: CASSQSGIHGYTF
CDR3nt: TGTGCCAGCAGCCAATCAGGGATCCATGGCTACACCTTC
d_gene: .
v_gene: TRBV14
len: 13
j_gene: TRBJ1-2
abundance: .

CDR3aa: CASSSNGGSYPYGYTF
CDR3nt: TGTGCCAGCAGCTCCAACGGAGGCAGTTACCCGTATGGCTACACCTTC
d_gene: .
v_gene: TRBV7-9
len: 16
j_gene: TRBJ1-2
abundance: .

CDR3aa: CASSLAAGGPILYEQYF
CDR3nt: TGTGCCAGCAGCTTAGCTGCGGGAGGGCCGATTTTGTACGAGCAGTACTTC
d_gene: TRBD2
v_gene: TRBV7-6
len: 17
j_gene: TRBJ2-7
abundance: few

CDR3aa: CASSLESGIPVAFF
CDR3nt: TGTGCCAGCAGCTTAGAATCAGGGATCCCTGTAGCTTTCTTT
d_gene: .
v_gene: TRBV7-9
len: 14
j_gene: TRBJ1-1
abundance: few

CDR3aa: CASSLLTSGNGYTF
CDR3nt: TGCGCCAGCAGTCTCCTCACATCAGGGAATGGCTACACCTTC
d_gene: .
v_gene: TRBV23-1
len: 14
j_gene: TRBJ1-2
abundance: once

CDR3aa: CSVEERGRELTDTQYF
CDR3nt: TGCAGCGTTGAAGAGAGAGGAAGAGAACTCACAGATACGCAGTATTTT
d_gene: .
v_gene: TRBV29-1
len: 16
j_gene: TRBJ2-3
abundance: few

CDR3aa: CASSLGMGTGDGIDTQYF
CDR3nt: TGTGCCAGCAGCTTAGGCATGGGGACGGGAGACGGCATAGATACGCAGTATTTT
d_gene: .
v_gene: TRBV13
len: 18
j_gene: TRBJ2-3
abundance: .